The present TCR beta chain was sequenced within a study of brain metastases from non-small cell lung cancer. Findings of the study overall: TCR repertoires overlapped largely between brain metastases and matched primaries.

As regards this clone: Its antigen remains unidentified.

The protocol was immunoSEQ multiplex PCR, while the TCRdb copy is restricted to in-frame clones and leaves out a portion. The sample yields over 1,500 clones, around four fifths seen once. The sample comprised primary lung tumor tissue. This TCR came from a donor aged 40 or older with non-small cell lung cancer.

CDR3 sequence (DNA): TGTGCCAGCAGCTTAGTAGGAGGGACGCAGTATTTT. Its protein is CASSLVGGTQYF. The rearrangement links TRBV7-9 to TRBJ2-3; D may be TRBD2 (6 bases). Germline V lookup: CDR1 SEHNR, CDR2 FQNEAQ (reference sequence). The CDR3 contains 12 residues. V was trimmed by 1 base and J by 9 bases, leaving 8 bases between them.